This T cell receptor (beta chain) was identified during a study of identical twins' blood T cells. J was trimmed by 3 bases and V by 0 bases; bases with no gene match: 4. The CDR3 covers 15 residues. Germline loops: CDR1 DFQATT, CDR2 SNEGSKA (reference sequence). One entry per CDR3 protein results from TCRdb running MiXCR on the 5' RACE reads. In the table there are a few hundred thousand distinct CDR3 sequences, roughly 28% of which are singletons. Regarding the study as a whole: Twins reportedly had markedly more similar V usage than unrelated donors, even among out-of-frame TCRbeta clonotypes. Twin similarity might stem from environmental factors, not only genetics.

There are many counts of this clonotype. What it recognizes is unknown. The clonotype originates from a woman aged 18-50 years in good health. Sequencing was performed on PBMCs. This chain joins TRBV20-1 and TRBJ1-4; 7 bases fit TRBD1. For the CDR3, the DNA is TGCAGTGCTAGAGACCAGAGGGGGCCTAATGAAAAACTGTTTTTT. Encoded protein: CSARDQRGPNEKLFF.